This T cell receptor beta chain is from a study of radiotherapy plus CTLA-4 blockade in lung cancer. Study results and limitations: Researchers report tumor-derived TCR clones expanding in blood after radiotherapy plus ipilimumab. Best predicting response, reportedly, were early blood T cell clone dynamics, with interferon-beta.

This clone was counted between two and nine times. Its target is not known. Germline CDR1 KGHSH, CDR2 LQKENI. V lost 1 base and J 6 bases, leaving 13 bases between the germline ends. The CDR3 runs to 14 residues. Using immunoSEQ multiplex PCR, the repertoire was profiled, and TCRdb retains in-frame clones only, with some absent. The sample includes approximately 90,000 clones, about 80% of them seen just once. The sequencing used peripheral blood, collected from a patient treated with radiotherapy plus ipilimumab. This clonotype originated in a human donor with non-small cell lung cancer who had stable disease on radiotherapy plus ipilimumab. This chain connects TRBV18 to TRBJ2-7, with D tentatively TRBD1 (5 bases). The CDR3 bases are TGTGCCAGCTCACCACGAATAGGGGAAAGCGAGCAGTACTTC. This encodes CASSPRIGESEQYF.